Detailed here is one T cell receptor beta chain. Its cognate antigen is unknown. This sample is part of a study of graft-versus-host responses after intestinal transplantation. General observations from the study: After transplant, early declines in HvG clones were associated with peak levels of circulating GvH clones.

Germline V gene sequence: CDR1 SEHNR, CDR2 FQNEAQ (reference sequence). Trimming cost V 5 bases and J 4 bases; bases outside gene matches: 7. This CDR3 region has 14 residues. Method: immunoSEQ multiplex PCR; TCRdb's copy keeps in-frame clones and lacks some. The table has fewer than 800 clones, roughly 95% seen once. The sequencing used PBMCs, collected 26 days after transplant. The genes are TRBV7-9 and TRBJ2-5; 7 nucleotides match TRBD1. The source of this sequence is a human patient who received an intestinal transplant, so some T cells may come from the graft donor. The CDR3 DNA reads as TGTGCCAGCAGCCCCGGACAGGTATCAGAGACCCAGTACTTC. Amino acid sequence: CASSPGQVSETQYF.